A single sample gave rise to the 26 T cell receptor beta chains below, sequenced in a study of cytomegalovirus exposure and HLA in healthy donors. With 60 Vbeta and 13 Jbeta primers, the PCR was carried out. Assay: immunoSEQ multiplex PCR; the TCRdb copy retains only in-frame clones and omits some. The table records around 54,000 clones, approximately 86% of them present only once. Sequences were obtained from PBMCs. Every receptor here comes from a woman younger than 35 in good health and CMV-seronegative.

V gene TRBV27 combines with J gene TRBJ2-5; 11 nucleotides line up with TRBD2. J was trimmed by 2 bases and V by 7 bases; bases with no gene match: 6. This CDR3 spans 15 amino acids. Germline V gene lookup returns CDR1 MNHEY and CDR2 SMNVEV (reference sequence). CDR3 protein: CASTPGTSGQETQYF. The DNA of the CDR3 is TGTGCCAGCACCCCGGGGACTAGCGGACAAGAGACCCAGTACTTC.

The J gene is TRBJ2-1, the V gene TRBV7-2, with 7 bases identical to TRBD2. CDR1 SGHTA and CDR2 FQGNSA come from the germline V gene. V lost 1 base, J lost 5 bases, and 8 bases stayed unmatched. CDR3 size: 16 residues. CDR3 coding DNA: TGTGCCAGCAGCTTAGATTCTAGCGGCCCTCACAATGAGCAGTTCTTC. Translating gives CASSLDSSGPHNEQFF.

The rearrangement joins TRBV11-2 to TRBJ2-1; no clear D. The CDR3 consists of 16 residues. Germline V gene lookup returns CDR1 SGHAT and CDR2 FQNNGV. Trimming cost V 5 bases and J 4 bases, with 18 bases left between them. CDR3 loop: CASSLRGVAAYNEQFF. The CDR3 DNA reads as TGTGCCAGCAGCCTTCGTGGAGTCGCCGCTTACAATGAGCAGTTCTTC.

The chain couples TRBV27 to TRBJ1-5; D may be TRBD1 (6 bases). Germline V gene sequence: CDR1 MNHEY, CDR2 SMNVEV (reference sequence). V lost 3 bases and J lost 7, with 16 bases in between. This CDR3 contains 15 residues. CDR3 coding DNA: TGTGCCAGCAGTTTCTACCCACAGGGTTCCCAGCCCCAGCATTTT. Translation: CASSFYPQGSQPQHF.

DNA of the CDR3: TGCGCCAGCAGCTTGGCCCTAGCGGGAGGGCGGAGCGGGGAGCTGTTTTTT. This encodes CASSLALAGGRSGELFF. V gene TRBV5-1 combines with J gene TRBJ2-2; 12 bases agree with TRBD2. This CDR3 region has 17 residues. Germline assignment: CDR1 SGHRS and CDR2 YFSETQ. The V gene end was trimmed by 0 bases and the J gene end by 7 bases; junction bases not matched to a gene: 7. Variable domain in full (rest from reference TRBV5-1 and TRBJ2-2): KAGVTQTPRYLIKTRGQQVTLSCSPISGHRSVSWYQQTPGQGLQFLFEYFSETQRNKGNFPGRFSGRQFSNSRSEMNVSTLELGDSALYLCASSLALAGGRSGELFFGEGSRLTVL.

This clone was detected only once. This chain joins TRBV25-1 and TRBJ2-7, with unresolved D. The CDR3 is 12 amino acids. CDR1 and CDR2 from the germline V gene are MGHDK and SYGVNS. Deletions cut 1 base from V and 2 bases from J, with 3 bases between. The CDR3 spells CASSESAYEQYF. Here the CDR3 DNA reads TGTGCCAGCAGTGAATCCGCCTACGAGCAGTACTTC.

This clone was seen only a few times. The chain employs TRBV19 and TRBJ2-2; 7 nucleotides match TRBD2. Unmatched junction bases numbered 10, after V lost 6 bases and J lost 6 bases. Germline CDR1 and CDR2: LNHDA and SQIVND (reference sequence). The CDR3 consists of 15 residues. The CDR3 region is CASRRREVGAGELFF. DNA of the CDR3: TGTGCCAGTAGGCGCCGGGAGGTGGGGGCCGGGGAGCTGTTTTTT. Full variable domain (missing parts from reference TRBV19 and TRBJ2-2): DGGITQSPKYLFRKEGQNVTLSCEQNLNHDAMYWYRQDPGQGLRLIYYSQIVNDFQKGDIAEGYSVSREKKESFPLTVTSAQKNPTAFYLCASRRREVGAGELFFGEGSRLTVL.

This chain joins TRBV27 and TRBJ2-1, with 8 positions matching TRBD2. CDR1 and CDR2 from the germline V gene are MNHEY and SMNVEV (reference sequence). Trimming removed 3 bases from V and 1 base from J; junction bases left unmatched: 2. The length of the CDR3 is 15 residues. CDR3 protein: CASSFSGISYNEQFF. The CDR3 DNA reads as TGTGCCAGCAGTTTTAGCGGGATATCCTACAATGAGCAGTTCTTC.

The rearrangement links TRBV2 to TRBJ2-2; D is uncertain. This CDR3 has 13 residues. CDR1 is SNHLY and CDR2 is FYNNEI in the germline V gene. V was trimmed by 8 bases and J by 0 bases, leaving 7 bases between them. CDR3 sequence reads: CASRPANTGELFF. The DNA of the CDR3 is TGTGCCAGCCGCCCGGCGAACACCGGGGAGCTGTTTTTT.

Here the CDR3 reads CASRWDRGRTEAFF. CDR3 in DNA: TGTGCCAGCAGGTGGGACAGGGGTCGCACTGAAGCTTTCTTT. V gene TRBV2 combines with J gene TRBJ1-1; TRBD1 matches 10 bases. CDR3 size: 14 residues. V dropped 6 bases and J dropped 4; count of bases not matched to a gene: 5. Germline CDR1 and CDR2: SNHLY and FYNNEI. Variable domain in full (rest from reference TRBV2 and TRBJ1-1): EPEVTQTPSHQVTQMGQEVILRCVPISNHLYFYWYRQILGQKVEFLVSFYNNEISEKSEIFDDQFSVERPDGSNFTLKIRSTKLEDSAMYFCASRWDRGRTEAFFGQGTRLTVV.

The genes are TRBV9 and TRBJ2-7, with TRBD2 as a possible D gene (5 bases). V lost 3 bases and J 0 bases, leaving 7 bases between the germline ends. This CDR3 spans 13 amino acids. The V gene's germline CDR1 is SGDLS and CDR2 YYNGEE. The DNA of the CDR3 is TGTGCCAGCAGCGGAGGGAGCTCCTACGAGCAGTACTTC. It is translated as CASSGGSSYEQYF.

This clone appeared a single time. V usage is TRBV2 and J usage is TRBJ2-2; D might be TRBD1 (6 bases). The CDR3 is 13 amino acids. Germline CDR1 and CDR2: SNHLY and FYNNEI. The V end lost 3 bases, the J end lost 7 bases, and 9 bases lay between the germline ends. The CDR3 coding sequence is TGTGCCAGCAGTGAGGGGGCGGGCGGGGAGCTGTTTTTT. Amino acid sequence: CASSEGAGGELFF.

The chain recombines TRBV5-1 with TRBJ1-1; no clear D gene. The CDR3 spans 14 residues. V lost 2 bases and J 1 base, leaving 9 bases between the germline ends. Germline V gene sequence: CDR1 SGHRS, CDR2 YFSETQ. The CDR3 sequence is CASSFEGSNTEAFF. The DNA of the CDR3 is TGCGCCAGCAGCTTCGAGGGTTCGAACACTGAAGCTTTCTTT.

The gene calls are TRBV18 and TRBJ1-1, with D possibly being TRBD1 (6 bases). The V and J ends lost 5 bases and 3 bases respectively, with 13 bases between them. The CDR3 is made up of 14 amino acids. Per germline, CDR1 KGHSH and CDR2 LQKENI. CDR3 region: CASSSQGSDTEAFF. CDR3 DNA sequence: TGTGCCAGCTCATCTCAGGGGTCGGACACTGAAGCTTTCTTT.

The CDR3 loop reads CASSQTDSTEAFF. The CDR3 region has the DNA TGTGCCAGCAGCCAAACAGACAGCACTGAAGCTTTCTTT. The chain is built from TRBV6-4 and TRBJ1-1, with D possibly being TRBD1 (5 bases). The CDR3 has 13 amino acids. CDR1 is MRHNA and CDR2 is SNTAGT in the germline V gene. Trimming cost V 6 bases and J 4 bases, with 12 bases left between them.

Turning to this clone: One junction end does not reproduce the germline sequence, and a read error may be involved. The chain couples TRBV7-7 to TRBJ2-6; 8 bases are a match to TRBD1. This CDR3 contains 19 residues. CDR1 and CDR2 (germline): SSHAT, FNYEAQ (reference sequence). The CDR3 DNA reads as TGTGCCAGCAGCTCCCCTCTTGGACAGGGATTTTTTGGGGCCAACGGCCTGACTTTC. It encodes CASSSPLGQGFFGANGLTF.

The J gene is TRBJ2-1, the V gene TRBV7-3; 8 bases match TRBD2. The CDR3 is 14 residues long. V was pared by 5 bases and J by 9 bases, with 9 bases of the junction left unmatched. Per germline, CDR1 SGHTA and CDR2 FQGTGA. Here the CDR3 DNA reads TGTGCCAGCAGCCCGAGGGGACTAGTTGGTGAGCAGTTCTTC. Translated, it gives CASSPRGLVGEQFF. Based on the CDR3 plus reference TRBV7-3 and TRBJ2-1, the full variable domain is GAGVSQTPSNKVTEKGKYVELRCDPISGHTALYWYRQSLGQGPEFLIYFQGTGAADDSGLPNDRFFAVRPEGSVSTLKIQRTERGDSAVYLCASSPRGLVGEQFFGPGTRLTVL.

The chain links TRBV27 to TRBJ1-4, with a tentative D call TRBD1 (5 bases). The CDR3 loop spans 11 amino acids. V shed 5 bases and J shed 11 bases, with 9 bases lying between them. Germline lookup yields CDR1 MNHEY and CDR2 SMNVEV (reference sequence). The CDR3 nucleotides are TGTGCCAGCAGTCTCGGGGGGAAACTGTTTTTT. Its protein is CASSLGGKLFF.

A few counts support this clone. The rearrangement uses TRBV5-1 and TRBJ1-2; TRBD1 agrees at 10 bases. V shed 4 bases, J shed 0 bases, and the junction held 0 bases outside the gene matches. This CDR3 comprises 14 residues. Looked up from germline, CDR1 is SGHRS and CDR2 is YFSETQ. In DNA, the CDR3 is TGCGCCAGCAGCGGACAGGGGGCTAACTATGGCTACACCTTC. Translating gives CASSGQGANYGYTF. The full variable domain, rest sourced from reference TRBV5-1 and TRBJ1-2, is KAGVTQTPRYLIKTRGQQVTLSCSPISGHRSVSWYQQTPGQGLQFLFEYFSETQRNKGNFPGRFSGRQFSNSRSEMNVSTLELGDSALYLCASSGQGANYGYTFGSGTRLTVV.

V and J are TRBV5-4 and TRBJ2-5; 10 bases are a match to TRBD1. The CDR3 loop spans 17 amino acids. Germline V gene lookup returns CDR1 SGHNT and CDR2 YYREEE (reference sequence). After removal of 0 bases from V and 7 bases from J, the junction contained 12 bases not matched to a gene. CDR3 protein: CASSLVGTGASKRTQYF. The CDR3, as DNA: TGTGCCAGCAGCTTGGTGGGGACAGGGGCGTCCAAGAGGACCCAGTACTTC. Using reference TRBV5-4 and TRBJ2-5 for the parts outside the CDR3, the full variable domain is ETGVTQSPTHLIKTRGQQVTLRCSSQSGHNTVSWYQQALGQGPQFIFQYYREEENGRGNFPPRFSGLQFPNYSSELNVNALELDDSALYLCASSLVGTGASKRTQYFGPGTRLLVL.

There are a few counts of this clone. J is TRBJ2-1 and V is TRBV15; TRBD2 aligns across 7 bases. The CDR3 spans 16 residues. The ends lost 0 bases at V and 8 bases at J; junction bases unmatched: 10. The germline CDR1 and CDR2 sequences are LNHNV and YYDKDF (reference sequence). The CDR3 protein is CATSRDKSGALYEQFF. As DNA, the CDR3 is TGTGCCACCAGCAGAGATAAGAGCGGGGCCCTTTATGAGCAGTTCTTC.

The chain carries TRBV15 and TRBJ2-5; 7 nucleotides align to TRBD1. The CDR3 has 15 amino acids. With 5 bases clipped from V and 5 bases from J, the junction kept 11 bases outside the gene matches. Germline lookup yields CDR1 LNHNV and CDR2 YYDKDF (reference sequence). The CDR3 loop reads CATSRRQGPRETQYF. CDR3 nucleotides: TGTGCCACCAGCCGCAGACAGGGCCCACGGGAGACCCAGTACTTC.

The chain joins TRBV27 to TRBJ1-5; 7 bases fit TRBD1. Germline CDR1 MNHEY, CDR2 SMNVEV (reference sequence). With 4 bases clipped from V and 1 base from J, the junction kept 1 base outside the gene matches. CDR3 size: 14 residues. As DNA, the CDR3 is TGTGCCAGCAGTTCAGGGGGGAGCAATCAGCCCCAGCATTTT. Residues: CASSSGGSNQPQHF.

The V gene is TRBV9, the J gene TRBJ2-3; D might be TRBD2 (5 bases). Germline CDR1 and CDR2: SGDLS and YYNGEE. V was trimmed by 7 bases and J by 1 base, leaving 13 bases between them. The CDR3 spans 14 residues. The CDR3, as DNA: TGTGCCAGCGGGCCCCCGAGGGGCACAGATACGCAGTATTTT. Its protein product is CASGPPRGTDTQYF.

The chain uses TRBV19 and TRBJ2-3; D is uncertain. The germline gives CDR1 LNHDA, CDR2 SQIVND (reference sequence). V was clipped by 6 bases and J by 2 bases, with 12 bases between them. The CDR3 length is 14 residues. In DNA form, the CDR3 reads TGTGCCAGTAGAATAACCGGTTACACAGATACGCAGTATTTT. Its protein is CASRITGYTDTQYF.

This clone was picked up a small number of times. This chain uses TRBV6-4 with TRBJ2-1, with 14 bases aligning to TRBD2. The CDR3 is 16 residues long. The germline CDR1 and CDR2 sequences are MRHNA and SNTAGT. V was clipped by 6 bases and J by 5 bases; unmatched bases: 6. The CDR3 spells CASSGLAGGGHNEQFF. The DNA of the CDR3 is TGTGCCAGCAGCGGACTAGCGGGAGGAGGCCACAATGAGCAGTTCTTC.